This note documents a single T cell receptor (beta chain) sequence. This clonotype showed up many times. Its antigen is currently not known. Base qualities are not recorded, but no much larger clone differs from it by a single base. This record comes from a study of T-cell memory formation after mild COVID-19 (dated by TCRdb to about 2021). Background on the whole study: Most TCR sequence clusters were specific to one of the two donors. In a couple of donors, T-cell clones that expanded and contracted after mild COVID-19 were followed by sequencing TCRalpha and TCRbeta repertoires longitudinally. The cohort comprised two young, previously healthy adult volunteers, one female and one male. What the work shows at the level of the full study, not this receptor alone: Contracting CD4+ clones turned up mainly in the CM and EM memory subsets, whereas EMRA was where CD8+ clones were enriched. Clones contracting from day 15 to 85 had balanced CD4/CD8 phenotypes, while a second wave expanding from day 15 to 37 was biased towards CD4+. Whether the second-wave clones peaking on day 37 were SARS-CoV-2 specific was not confirmed. Only a couple of mild cases were covered by the study, and larger cohorts that include severe cases with pre-infection samples were considered necessary. The detection of some responding clones in pre-infection memory suggests that pre-existing cross-reactive memory T cells joined the SARS-CoV-2 response.

Ficoll-Paque density gradient centrifugation was used to isolate PBMCs. Sequencing relied on an Illumina NovaSeq 6000. TCRalpha and TCRbeta cDNA libraries were built by 5'RACE with constant-segment primers, adding sample barcodes and unique molecular identifiers. RNA was extracted from every sample with Trizol reagent. The libraries were amplified in two PCR steps, and the second step added a second sample barcode and Illumina TruSeq adapters. Sequencing of the libraries was done on an Illumina NovaSeq, producing 2 x 150 bp paired-end reads. From the authors' description of their analysis: Demultiplexing of reads and collapsing into UMI-guided consensus sequences were performed with migec v1.2.7. Using mixcr v2.1.11, UMI consensuses were aligned to TRA and TRB V and J templates and then assembled into clonotypes. A clonotype was counted as expanded or contracted only if both edgeR and NoisET called the change significant, with noise models trained on biological replicates. For edgeR calls, the cutoffs were a false discovery rate-adjusted p below 0.01 and a log2 fold-change threshold of 1. PCA with hierarchical clustering of max-normalized trajectories of the 1000 most abundant clonotypes was used as exploratory dynamics analysis. Separately sequenced CD4+ and CD8+ repertoires were used to assign the CD4 or CD8 phenotype of responding clones. TCRdb redid the processing of the public reads, applying fastp at Q25 and MiXCR, and retained in-frame beta chains. Rows with one shared CDR3 protein collapse into an entry with the most common genes and DNA. In this record, the V and J calls reflect TCRdb's handling and not the investigators' own analysis. The sample table contains approximately 260,000 distinct CDR3 sequences; only one count was recorded for about 20% of them. The ten largest clones take up 23% of the sample.

The specimen was PBMCs or a T cell subset sorted from them (not recorded which). The receptor was derived from a young man who had mild COVID-19 (a few samples of this study predate the infection). The sample titles of this study are shuffled in the database, so cell type and time point are left out; the donor was told from shared clones.

Read as DNA, the sequence is TGCGCCAGCAGCTTTGCTCAGAGCACTGAAGCTTTCTTT. This sequence encodes CASSFAQSTEAFF. The rearranged segments are TRBV5-1 and TRBJ1-1; no D gene can be assigned with confidence. The germline V gene gives CDR1 as SGHRS and CDR2 as YFSETQ. The CDR3 holds 13 amino acids from the cysteine to the phenylalanine. The kept DNA is CDR3 alone, 39 bases in frame from the first base. Trimming takes 2 bases from V and 4 bases from J, and the germline ends sit 9 bases apart.